Listed here are 25 T cell receptor beta chains from one sample, sequenced in a study of blood T cell repertoires in COVID-19 (dated by TCRdb to 2020 to 2021). Library prep was done by the immunoSEQ multiplex PCR assay. TCRdb holds this immuneACCESS table with in-frame rearrangements only. Some clones are missing; in checked studies, unresolved V genes explain under half, and the rest has no known cause. The sample yields tens of thousands of clones; more than 75% were counted once. The top ten clonotypes cover more than 12% of the sample. Specimen: peripheral blood. Receptors were obtained from a human donor in a cohort sampled during active COVID-19.

This rearrangement joins TRBV6-6 to TRBJ1-1; 8 positions match TRBD1. Losses at the gene ends were 8 bases for V and 10 bases for J; bases not matched to a gene: 9. This CDR3 contains 12 residues. Germline V gene lookup returns CDR1 MNHNY and CDR2 SVGAGI (reference sequence). DNA for the CDR3: TGTGCCAGCGGTTCAGCAGGGGGCAGAGCTTTCTTT. Protein product: CASGSAGGRAFF.

The J gene is TRBJ2-7, the V gene TRBV6-2 or TRBV6-3, with TRBD1 matching 7 bases. The germline gives CDR1 MNHEY, CDR2 SVGEGT. The CDR3 runs 14 residues. Trimming at V came to 8 bases and at J to 3 bases, leaving 10 bases not matched to a gene. CDR3 sequence: CASCLEGQFYEQYF. CDR3 DNA: TGTGCCAGCTGCCTTGAGGGACAGTTCTACGAGCAGTACTTC.

This clone was seen only once. The chain recombines TRBV5-4 with TRBJ2-5, with TRBD2 identical over 7 bases. This CDR3 is built from 14 residues. The germline V gene has CDR1 SGHNT and CDR2 YYREEE (reference sequence). With 2 bases clipped from V and 1 base from J, the junction kept 2 bases outside the gene matches. The CDR3 nucleotides are TGTGCCAGCAGCTTAGGGACTACCCAAGAGACCCAGTACTTC. This translates into CASSLGTTQETQYF. Based on the CDR3 plus reference TRBV5-4 and TRBJ2-5, the full variable domain is ETGVTQSPTHLIKTRGQQVTLRCSSQSGHNTVSWYQQALGQGPQFIFQYYREEENGRGNFPPRFSGLQFPNYSSELNVNALELDDSALYLCASSLGTTQETQYFGPGTRLLVL.

This clone showed up just a few times. This sequence joins TRBV19 and TRBJ1-5; 7 bases agree with TRBD1. Trimming cost V 5 bases and J 0 bases; bases outside gene matches: 7. Germline V lookup: CDR1 LNHDA, CDR2 SQIVND (reference sequence). This CDR3 has 16 residues. The CDR3 is CASSPRTGGSNQPQHF. CDR3 nucleotides: TGTGCCAGTAGTCCCAGGACAGGAGGTAGCAATCAGCCCCAGCATTTT.

The chain joins TRBV11-2 to TRBJ2-1; 7 bases agree with TRBD2. The CDR3 has 16 residues. CDR1 and CDR2 from the germline V gene are SGHAT and FQNNGV. V was pared by 4 bases and J by 13 bases, with 19 bases of the junction left unmatched. CDR3 amino acids: CASSSGTKDIRNRQFF. The CDR3 bases are TGTGCCAGCAGCTCTGGGACTAAGGATATTAGAAACCGCCAGTTCTTC.

The J gene is TRBJ1-1, the V gene TRBV5-6; TRBD1 might be the D (5 bases). Trimming took off 2 bases at V and 0 bases at J, with 11 bases between the two ends. The CDR3 sequence is 15 residues long. Germline V gene sequence: CDR1 SGHDT, CDR2 YYEEEE. The CDR3 DNA reads TGTGCCAGCAGCTTCAGACAGATAATGAACACTGAAGCTTTCTTT. This translates into CASSFRQIMNTEAFF. Using reference TRBV5-6 and TRBJ1-1 for the parts outside the CDR3, the full variable domain is DAGVTQSPTHLIKTRGQQVTLRCSPKSGHDTVSWYQQALGQGPQFIFQYYEEEERQRGNFPDRFSGHQFPNYSSELNVNALLLGDSALYLCASSFRQIMNTEAFFGQGTRLTVV.

This sequence joins TRBV15 and TRBJ1-3; D might be TRBD1 (5 bases). Germline loops: CDR1 LNHNV, CDR2 YYDKDF (reference sequence). V was shortened by 4 bases and J by 1 base, with 17 bases between the two germline ends. This CDR3 region has 17 residues. CDR3 residues: CATSTLAGRKSGNTIYF. CDR3 bases: TGTGCCACCAGCACCCTGGCAGGGAGGAAATCTGGAAACACCATATATTTT.

The chain is built from TRBV10-2 and TRBJ2-2; TRBD1 might be the D (6 bases). Germline loops: CDR1 WSHSY, CDR2 SAAADI. V was cut by 8 bases and J by 6 bases, with 10 bases left in between. This CDR3 region has 12 residues. The CDR3 loop reads CASLRGAGELFF. The DNA of the CDR3 is TGCGCCAGCCTCAGGGGTGCCGGGGAGCTGTTTTTT.

The V and J genes are TRBV7-2 and TRBJ2-3; TRBD2 agrees at 9 bases. Trimming took 5 bases from V and 0 from J; bases not matched to a gene: 3. Germline loops: CDR1 SGHTA, CDR2 FQGNSA. The length of the CDR3 is 15 residues. The CDR3 sequence is CASSRTSGSTDTQYF. In DNA, the CDR3 is TGTGCCAGCAGCAGAACTAGCGGGAGCACAGATACGCAGTATTTT.

The chain carries TRBV2 and TRBJ2-6, with 8 positions matching TRBD1. Germline assignment: CDR1 SNHLY and CDR2 FYNNEI. The CDR3 loop spans 15 amino acids. J lost 3 bases, V lost 4 bases, and 2 bases had no gene match. The CDR3 region has the DNA TGTGCCAGCAGTGCAGGGGGCGGTGGGGCCAACGTCCTGACTTTC. Protein product: CASSAGGGGANVLTF.

The rearrangement links TRBV7-3 to TRBJ2-3; TRBD1 aligns across 8 bases. The CDR3 sequence is 18 residues long. V trimming: 1 base; J trimming: 3 bases; junction bases outside the gene matches: 12. CDR1 is SGHTA, CDR2 FQGTGA, per germline. DNA for the CDR3: TGTGCCAGCAGCTTAAATGGGAACCGGGACAGGAAGACAGATACGCAGTATTTT. Protein: CASSLNGNRDRKTDTQYF.

The CDR3 loop is CASSLSGVEKLFF. Written as DNA, the CDR3 is TGTGCCAGCAGTTTATCAGGGGTCGAAAAACTGTTTTTT. The genes are TRBV28 and TRBJ1-4; D might be TRBD1 (6 bases). Germline V lookup: CDR1 MDHEN, CDR2 SYDVKM. CDR3 length: 13 residues. V was cut by 1 base and J by 8 bases, with 8 bases left in between.

The chain uses TRBV9 and TRBJ1-2; no clear D gene. The V gene's germline CDR1 is SGDLS and CDR2 YYNGEE. V was trimmed by 0 bases and J by 0 bases, leaving 9 bases between them. The CDR3 spans 15 residues. The CDR3 region has the DNA TGTGCCAGCAGCGTAGAGGTCGAGGCTAACTATGGCTACACCTTC. This translates into CASSVEVEANYGYTF. The complete variable domain, with remaining parts taken from reference TRBV9 and TRBJ1-2, reads DSGVTQTPKHLITATGQRVTLRCSPRSGDLSVYWYQQSLDQGLQFLIQYYNGEERAKGNILERFSAQQFPDLHSELNLSSLELGDSALYFCASSVEVEANYGYTFGSGTRLTVV.

The V call is TRBV28, the J call TRBJ2-7; D possibly corresponds to TRBD1 (6 bases). This CDR3 contains 12 residues. Trimming stripped 6 bases from V and 6 bases from J, with 12 bases between. In germline, CDR1 is MDHEN, CDR2 SYDVKM. DNA of the CDR3: TGTGCCAGCAGGCGGAACAGGGTCGAGCAGTACTTC. It is translated as CASRRNRVEQYF.

This rearrangement joins TRBV28 to TRBJ1-5, with TRBD1 matching 10 bases. This CDR3 is built from 15 residues. The junction had 7 bases not matched to a gene; V was cut back by 11 bases and J by 0 bases. Germline lookup yields CDR1 MDHEN and CDR2 SYDVKM. The DNA for the CDR3 is TGTGCCGGCTCCGGGACAGGGGATAGCAATCAGCCCCAGCATTTT. This codes for CAGSGTGDSNQPQHF.

This clone has a single count. The rearrangement links TRBV28 to TRBJ2-3; tentatively, D is TRBD2 (6 bases). CDR3 length: 16 amino acids. The V gene lost 4 bases and the J gene lost 6 bases, with 20 bases spanning the gap. Germline V gives CDR1 MDHEN, CDR2 SYDVKM. The CDR3 DNA is TGTGCCAGCAGTTCAGGACTTGGGGGGATAGGGGATACGCAGTATTTT. Translating gives CASSSGLGGIGDTQYF. Based on the CDR3 plus reference TRBV28 and TRBJ2-3, the full variable domain is DVKVTQSSRYLVKRTGEKVFLECVQDMDHENMFWYRQDPGLGLRLIYFSYDVKMKEKGDIPEGYSVSREKKERFSLILESASTNQTSMYLCASSSGLGGIGDTQYFGPGTRLTVL.

The V call is TRBV7-6, the J call TRBJ1-1; TRBD1 matches at 8 bases. Trimming removed 4 bases from V and 5 bases from J; junction bases left unmatched: 6. Germline CDR1 reads SGHVS; CDR2 reads FNYEAQ. CDR3 length equals 14 residues. CDR3 residues: CASSSRTGPTEAFF. CDR3 DNA: TGTGCCAGCAGCTCGAGGACAGGGCCAACTGAAGCTTTCTTT.

The DNA for the CDR3 is TGTGCCAGCAGCTTAAGGAGGGGTGGGAGCAATGAGCAGTTCTTC. It encodes CASSLRRGGSNEQFF. The chain employs TRBV7-2 and TRBJ2-1, with a weak D call TRBD2 (6 bases). The CDR3 length is 15 residues. The germline V gene has CDR1 SGHTA and CDR2 FQGNSA. V lost 2 bases to trimming and J lost 6 bases, with 14 bases between them.

The V and J genes are TRBV3-1 (or the pseudogene TRBV3-2) and TRBJ2-5; D is possibly TRBD2 (6 bases). The CDR3 is made up of 13 amino acids. CDR1 is LGHDT, CDR2 YNNKEL, per germline (reference sequence). Trimming pared 5 bases from V and 12 bases from J, leaving 19 bases between. The CDR3 DNA reads TGTGCCAGCAGCTCTAACATCGGGACTGATAAGTACTTC. It specifies CASSSNIGTDKYF.

The V gene is TRBV4-3, the J gene TRBJ2-1; maybe TRBD1 (6 bases). The CDR3 length is 15 residues. Trimming shortened V by 5 bases and J by 0 bases, and 11 bases separated the two germline ends. The germline V gene encodes CDR1 LGHNA and CDR2 YSLEER. In DNA, the CDR3 is TGCGCCAGCAGCAGGGGGTACCCCTCCTACAATGAGCAGTTCTTC. Protein: CASSRGYPSYNEQFF.

J is TRBJ1-1 and V is TRBV28, with D maybe TRBD1 (6 bases). Germline V gives CDR1 MDHEN, CDR2 SYDVKM. V was cut by 6 bases and J by 1 base, with 15 bases left in between. CDR3 length: 15 residues. DNA for the CDR3: TGTGCCAGCAGACACCTCAGGGGAAGGAACACTGAAGCTTTCTTT. Amino acid sequence: CASRHLRGRNTEAFF.

This chain links TRBV4-3 with TRBJ2-3; the D gene is possibly TRBD1 (6 bases). V lost 0 bases and J 3 bases, leaving 10 bases between the germline ends. The CDR3 runs 15 residues. CDR1 is LGHNA, CDR2 YSLEER, per germline. The CDR3 nucleotides are TGCGCCAGCAGCCAAGAGCAGGGGATGACAGATACGCAGTATTTT. Protein sequence: CASSQEQGMTDTQYF.

The gene calls are TRBV18 and TRBJ2-3, with D possibly matching TRBD1 (5 bases). V was pared by 3 bases and J by 2 bases, with 15 bases between. Germline V gives CDR1 KGHSH, CDR2 LQKENI. The CDR3 is 16 residues long. CDR3 in amino acids: CASSPLDRLSTDTQYF. In DNA, the CDR3 is TGTGCCAGCTCACCTCTCGACAGACTTTCCACAGATACGCAGTATTTT.

The chain carries TRBV6-6 and TRBJ2-7; 10 bases fit TRBD1. Germline V gene lookup returns CDR1 MNHNY and CDR2 SVGAGI (reference sequence). V dropped 5 bases and J dropped 2; count of bases not matched to a gene: 3. There are 14 residues in the CDR3. This chain's CDR3 is CASSKTGGPYEQYF. The CDR3 DNA reads as TGTGCCAGCAGTAAGACAGGGGGCCCCTACGAGCAGTACTTC.

With respect to this clone: The same CDR3 is also encoded by other DNA sequences in this sample. The chain is built from TRBV18 and TRBJ2-7, with TRBD2 identical over 8 bases. After removal of 3 bases from V and 1 base from J, the junction contained 2 bases not matched to a gene. This CDR3 spans 14 amino acids. Germline CDR1 KGHSH, CDR2 LQKENI. The CDR3 DNA reads as TGTGCCAGCTCACCCGGGACTAGTTCCTACGAGCAGTACTTC. Translated: CASSPGTSSYEQYF. Full variable domain (outside the CDR3, taken from reference TRBV18 and TRBJ2-7): NAGVMQNPRHLVRRRGQEARLRCSPMKGHSHVYWYRQLPEEGLKFMVYLQKENIIDESGMPKERFSAEFPKEGPSILRIQQVVRGDSAAYFCASSPGTSSYEQYFGPGTRLTVT.